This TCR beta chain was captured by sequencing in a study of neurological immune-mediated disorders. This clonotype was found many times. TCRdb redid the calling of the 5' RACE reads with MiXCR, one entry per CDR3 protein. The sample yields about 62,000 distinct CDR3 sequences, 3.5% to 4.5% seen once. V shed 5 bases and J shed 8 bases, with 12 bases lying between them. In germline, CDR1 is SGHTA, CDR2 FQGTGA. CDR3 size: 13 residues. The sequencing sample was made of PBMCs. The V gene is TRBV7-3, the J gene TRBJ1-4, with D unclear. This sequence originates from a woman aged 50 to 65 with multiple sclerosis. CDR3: CASSLVPPEKLFF. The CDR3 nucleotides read TGTGCCAGCAGCCTCGTACCCCCAGAAAAACTGTTTTTT.